This entry features one TCR beta chain sequence. Its antigen is not yet known. It has no much larger one-base neighbor in the sample; base qualities were not kept. Taken from the germline V gene (reference sequence), the CDR1 and CDR2 loops are GTSNPN and SVGIG. V loses 2 bases at its end and J loses 2 bases; junction bases beyond the gene matches: 7. The CDR3 runs 15 amino acids, cysteine and phenylalanine included. Kept here is only the CDR3 DNA, which spans 45 bases and is read in frame from base 1. The cohort consisted of approximately 670 healthy bone marrow donors. At the time of sampling, every cohort member was nominally healthy, though immune exposures that went unrecorded were likely present. The donor was CMV seronegative and was included in the group of 352 seronegative cohort members. Each donor provided a peripheral blood sample, and peripheral blood mononuclear cells were used for TCR beta sequencing. Genomic DNA extraction from the blood cell samples was performed with the Qiagen DNeasy Blood Extraction Kit.

This entry is derived from a study of cytomegalovirus exposure and HLA in healthy donors (TCRdb year 2017). Context from the whole study: An earlier analysis of 550 to 700 of the donors reported 250 to 350 Gb of sequence data and 117 million unique TCR beta sequences from 190 million or so T cells. In an earlier analysis of roughly 540 of the donors, high-throughput TCR beta sequencing was used to judge whether each TCR beta V gene segment behaved as functional or pseudogenic. Class I and class II HLA loci were covered by the typing at four-digit resolution. Because of strong linkage in the cohort, a few DR-DQ haplotypes were treated as single units for association and clustering. Every discovery cohort repertoire had been produced on one sequencing platform. Across some 400 genotyped donors of the cohort, an average of approximately 200,000 unique TCR beta nucleotide sequences per donor were sequenced, and approximately 17% of those sequences were non-productive. Typing coverage varied by locus: 629-630 donors for A, B, C, DRB1 and DQB1; some 520 for DQA1; some 610 for DPA1; more than 450 for DPB1. Besides the first cohort of roughly 640 subjects, a separate validation cohort made up of 120 different subjects was used. The study combined high-throughput TCR immunosequencing, statistical association of individual TCRs with disease status, and machine learning to predict cytomegalovirus infection status. To study patterns of TCR occurrence, a later analysis re-analyzed previously published TCR beta repertoires from 600 to 750 donors and added high-resolution HLA genotyping. Using immunosequencing, the study profiled T cell repertoires from roughly 650 subjects and related those repertoires to cytomegalovirus serostatus. Among the approximately 400 genotyped donors, approximately 81% belonged to the genetic ancestry cluster associated with self-reported Caucasian donors. Alongside the repertoire data, information on donor age, sex, ethnicity and CMV serostatus was compiled. Roughly 300 gigabases of sequencing data and 91 million or so unique TCR sequences made up an early release that covered about 640 HLA-typed donors. The study aimed to test whether signatures of past pathogen exposure could be identified by cataloging public T cell receptors. A later genetic analysis used genome-wide SNP genotypes for 398 of the 666 donors, treating that subset as a discovery cohort. Rather than using new phenotypic data, the later analysis identified candidate immune exposures from TCR beta sequences and from how often those sequences occurred across donors.

The method was the immunoSEQ multiplex PCR assay. For the multiplex PCR, a mixture combining 60 forward primers for TCR Vbeta segments and 13 reverse primers for TCR Jbeta segments was used. The CDR3 region of rearranged TCR beta genes was amplified from genomic DNA with a multiplex PCR assay. On the Illumina HiSeq System, the amplified TCR beta libraries were sequenced as 87-base-pair reads. Per the authors' processing: In a later analysis, tens of millions of unique TCR beta chains were counted across the approximately 620 repertoires, and roughly 10 million of these chains were shared by at least two donors. Raw reads were error-corrected and collapsed into unique sequences by a nearest-neighbor algorithm in which closely related sequences were merged to remove PCR and sequencing errors. CDR3 sequences were aligned to IMGT reference sequences to assign V, D and J gene segments. Each retained sequence needed at least a six-nucleotide match to both a V gene segment and a J gene segment. A rearrangement counted as productive if the CDR3 had no stop codons and remained in frame with V and J, and every other rearrangement counted as non-productive. CDR3 was defined by IMGT convention, running from the second conserved V-encoded cysteine to the conserved J-encoded phenylalanine. The earlier analysis of about 620 of the donors excluded sequences that lacked an unambiguous match to a single V gene segment. In an earlier analysis of about 590 of the donors, a V segment was called functional when productive rearrangements were above 56.7%, and segregating when the standard deviation between donors exceeded 5%. A statistical classification framework was developed to diagnose cytomegalovirus status using the catalog of TCR beta chain sequences. A later analysis assigned V and J genes by comparing TCR nucleotide sequences with IMGT/GENE-DB human TR gene sequences. The TCRdist pipeline was used in a later analysis to assign CDR3 sequences and most-parsimonious VDJ recombination scenarios. A later analysis defined each TCR beta chain by its CDR3 amino acid sequence plus V-gene family, and excluded reads lacking a unique V-gene family. To address suspected cross-contamination and a sequencing artifact, a later analysis removed some 620 highly shared, low-generation-probability nucleotide sequences. For each public chain, a later analysis derived a clonal expansion index from normalized ranks of inferred template counts within each repertoire. In a later analysis, generation probabilities were computed with a VDJ recombination model fitted to out-of-frame rearrangements, and the resulting probabilities were checked against IGoR. In a later analysis, hypergeometric tests were used to score TCR-TCR, TCR-HLA and TCR-CMV co-occurrence, with a repertoire-size bias correction applied to TCR pairs. In a later analysis, false discovery rates were estimated by permuting HLA or CMV assignments 20 times. In a later analysis, co-occurring TCRs were grouped using DBSCAN, with TCRdist sequence similarity added in when clustering inside HLA-allele-positive subsets. Co-occurrence clustering excluded repertoires with fewer than 30,000 or more than 120,000 public chains, plus five with anomalous nucleotide sharing. In its TCRdb copy, this immuneACCESS table keeps in-frame sequences only and misses some clones. Where compared with another copy, unresolved V genes explain less than half of these, and the others have no known cause. V and J calls and clone size are given by that table; D and trimming were obtained from the DNA. The sample records over 80,000 clones, 65% to 85% of which are singletons. Roughly 3.8% of the sample belongs to the ten largest clones.

Results the study describes overall, beyond this receptor: Cytomegalovirus status was reported to be diagnosed by the classifier with high specificity and sensitivity in both the original and validation cohorts. In vitro tests confirmed that a few of the cytomegalovirus-associated TCR beta chains recognize cytomegalovirus antigens. According to a later analysis, most CMV-associated TCR beta chains appeared to be HLA-restricted, and the HLA associations seemed to be driven largely by CMV exposure. Assigning TCR associations to individual alleles was difficult when HLA alleles, especially DR and DQ, strongly co-occurred. HLA typing was unavailable for some donors at each locus, so association tests used only the typed subset. Broadly in line with IMGT annotations, most TCR beta V segments showed up in productive rearrangements about 87% or about 30% of the time in an earlier analysis of 587 of the donors. In a later analysis, about 16,000 TCR beta sequences were associated with specific HLA alleles at a false discovery rate of 0.05. In a later analysis, the rate of TCR association differed among HLA loci, with DRB1 alleles having the most associated TCRs and HLA-C alleles having the fewest. This cohort had only TCR beta chains sequenced, and the lack of alpha or paired-chain data limited which features could be detected. Compared with equally common non-associated chains, HLA-associated TCR beta chains in a later analysis were more clonally expanded and had lower generation probabilities. For the cohort, immune exposure information was limited to CMV serostatus. In a later genetic analysis, a missense DCLRE1C variant was associated with V-gene and J-gene trimming of TCR beta chains, and the association was replicated in an independent cohort. The 87-base-pair reads could not distinguish some IMGT-functional V segments, including TRBV6-2 and TRBV6-3, so those segments were excluded. Sequencing depth was assumed to be roughly uniform across donors in the presence/absence analyses, though that assumption may not hold. In a later analysis, several top co-occurrence clusters were reported to appear linked to parvovirus B19, influenza, CMV and Epstein-Barr virus. The study listed 164 TCR beta chains as associated with cytomegalovirus. It was suggested by the authors that the approach could potentially be generalized to other disease states and immunological phenotypes. A cluster of highly shared sequence variants was judged likely to represent a technical artifact of the sequencing pipeline. Because counts were too low, around 17 rarely observed V segments, including chromosome 9 orphons, were left out of the earlier analysis of about 620 of the donors. Linkage disequilibrium might explain the correlated functional status among segregating V segments, but an unknown experimental factor could not be ruled out. A further reported finding was that TCR beta sequences accurately predicted the HLA-A and HLA-B alleles for most subjects in the first cohort. A later genetic analysis reported fewer N-insertions in productive TCRs among donors in an Asian-associated ancestry cluster than the approximately 670-donor mean. Most TCR sequences were observed very rarely across donors, whereas some public TCRs were present in many individuals.

This clonotype was obtained from a man aged 45-65 years in good health and CMV-seronegative. The sequencing sample was made of PBMCs. In this chain, TRBV30 is recombined with TRBJ1-2; TRBD1 lines up with 8 middle nucleotides. The sequence in DNA is TGTGCCTGGAGTCTAAGGACAGGGAACAACTATGGCTACACCTTC. The encoded protein is CAWSLRTGNNYGYTF.